One sample yielded the 14 T cell receptor beta chains listed below, sequenced in a study of post-analysis software for immune sequencing data. Study conclusions and caveats: Patients used several TRBV segments, including TRBV5-6, TRBV5-1 and TRBV20-1, more often than controls.

Prepared TCR beta cDNA libraries contained unique molecular identifiers. TCRdb called the PCR reads again in MiXCR, with one record for every CDR3 protein. The top ten clones hold approximately 4.2% of a sample with 820,000 or so distinct CDR3 sequences, approximately 57% of them seen once. Their antigen targets remain unknown. Sample: blood. The receptors shown here come from a girl aged 5-17 years with multiple sclerosis.

The CDR3 protein is CASSPLGDRFNYGYTF. The CDR3, as DNA: TGCGCCAGCAGCCCGCTAGGGGACAGATTTAACTATGGCTACACCTTC. The rearrangement joins TRBV4-1 to TRBJ1-2, with 7 bases lining up with TRBD1. Germline V gene sequence: CDR1 MGHRA, CDR2 YSYEKL. With 4 bases clipped from V and 1 base from J, the junction kept 9 bases outside the gene matches. The CDR3 is 16 residues long.

This clonotype has a count of ten or more. The CDR3: CASSLQQGRVSEQYF. DNA for the CDR3: TGTGCCAGCAGTCTTCAACAGGGTCGAGTCTCCGAGCAGTACTTC. The chain employs TRBV12-3 or TRBV12-4 and TRBJ2-7; tentative D call: TRBD1 (6 bases). The CDR3 is 15 amino acids. V lost 5 bases to trimming and J lost 6 bases, with 20 bases between them.

This clonotype was observed a handful of times. This chain joins TRBV5-1 and TRBJ1-1; TRBD1 aligns across 8 bases. CDR1 SGHRS and CDR2 YFSETQ come from the germline V gene. The CDR3 contains 15 residues. V gave up 4 bases and J gave up 3 bases; unmatched junction bases: 8. The CDR3: CASSGRTGRDTEAFF. In nucleotides, the CDR3 is TGCGCCAGCAGCGGGAGGACAGGGAGGGACACTGAAGCTTTCTTT.

The gene calls are TRBV6-5 and TRBJ2-1; no reliable D call. CDR3 length equals 13 residues. Germline V gene sequence: CDR1 MNHEY, CDR2 SVGAGI. The V gene lost 2 bases and the J gene lost 9 bases, with 11 bases spanning the gap. CDR3 DNA: TGTGCCAGCAGTTACGCGGCCGTGGGTGAGCAGTTCTTC. Residues: CASSYAAVGEQFF.

V gene TRBV10-3 combines with J gene TRBJ1-4, with 7 positions matching TRBD1. The junction had 10 bases not matched to a gene; V was cut back by 10 bases and J by 5 bases. The CDR3 has 14 residues. The germline V gene has CDR1 ENHRY and CDR2 SYGVKD. CDR3 nucleotides: TGTGCCACCAGACCCGGGACAGCGAATGAAAAACTGTTTTTT. It is translated as CATRPGTANEKLFF.

This clonotype was counted a few times. The V and J genes are TRBV6-5 and TRBJ2-2; D is possibly TRBD1 or TRBD2 (5 bases each). Germline V CDR1 and CDR2: MNHEY, SVGAGI. The V gene lost 2 bases and the J gene lost 8 bases, with 15 bases spanning the gap. CDR3 size: 15 residues. The CDR3 is CASSYAGTGRGELFF. CDR3 nucleotides: TGTGCCAGCAGTTACGCAGGGACGGGCAGGGGGGAGCTGTTTTTT.

In this sample, this clonotype turned up a few times. This chain links TRBV29-1 with TRBJ2-4; 7 bases align to TRBD1. The J call is in doubt because the DNA end fits TRBJ2-5 better. Germline CDR1 SQVTM, CDR2 ANQGSEA. The CDR3 length is 12 residues. CDR3 bases: TGCAGCGTTTGGGACAGCTGGGAGACCCAGTACTTC. Protein sequence: CSVWDSWETQYF.

This clonotype was counted a single time. The CDR3 region is CASSYATGAAEKLFF. For the CDR3, the DNA is TGTGCCAGCAGTTATGCGACAGGAGCGGCTGAAAAACTGTTTTTT. V usage is TRBV6-5 and J usage is TRBJ1-4, with a weak D call TRBD1 (6 bases). Germline CDR1 reads MNHEY; CDR2 reads SVGAGI. The CDR3 length is 15 residues. Trimming shortened V by 3 bases and J by 7 bases, and 15 bases separated the two germline ends.

The chain uses TRBV20-1 and TRBJ2-7; 8 bases agree with TRBD1. The CDR3 is 13 amino acids. The junction had 6 bases not matched to a gene; V was cut back by 6 bases and J by 2 bases. Germline values: CDR1 DFQATT, CDR2 SNEGSKA (reference sequence). This chain's CDR3 is CSAPDREAYEQYF. DNA of the CDR3: TGCAGTGCCCCGGACAGGGAGGCCTACGAGCAGTACTTC.

This clonotype was observed once. The genes are TRBV20-1 and TRBJ1-1, with D possibly being TRBD1 (5 bases). The germline V gene encodes CDR1 DFQATT and CDR2 SNEGSKA (reference sequence). The CDR3 sequence is 13 residues long. Trimming pared 5 bases from V and 1 base from J, leaving 11 bases between. The CDR3 here is CSAPKTANTEAFF. Here the CDR3 DNA reads TGCAGTGCTCCCAAGACAGCGAACACTGAAGCTTTCTTT.

The V gene is TRBV5-1, the J gene TRBJ1-5; TRBD1 matches at 8 bases. V trimming: 7 bases; J trimming: 5 bases; junction bases outside the gene matches: 8. The CDR3 runs to 14 residues. CDR1 and CDR2 from the germline V gene are SGHRS and YFSETQ. CDR3 amino acids: CASGSGQGDQPQHF. The CDR3 DNA follows: TGCGCCAGCGGCTCCGGACAGGGCGATCAGCCCCAGCATTTT.

This clonotype appeared a single time. The rearrangement uses TRBV7-2 and TRBJ2-7; TRBD2 matches 7 bases. Trimming cost V 5 bases and J 4 bases; bases outside gene matches: 8. The CDR3 spans 14 residues. CDR1 is SGHTA and CDR2 is FQGNSA in the germline V gene. DNA of the CDR3: TGTGCCAGCAGCCCTAGCGGCGTTGAGTACGAGCAGTACTTC. Translating it yields CASSPSGVEYEQYF.

This clonotype was detected a few times. The chain couples TRBV28 to TRBJ2-7, with a weak D call TRBD1 (6 bases). In germline, CDR1 is MDHEN, CDR2 SYDVKM. The CDR3 is 13 amino acids. Trimming removed 9 bases from V and 2 bases from J, with 14 bases in between. CDR3 sequence: CASTPDSTYEQYF. DNA for the CDR3: TGTGCCAGTACCCCGGACAGTACCTACGAGCAGTACTTC.

This chain connects TRBV6-6 to TRBJ2-3; 12 bases fit TRBD2. V lost 2 bases, J lost 5 bases, and 8 bases stayed unmatched. This CDR3 has 17 residues. Germline CDR1 and CDR2: MNHNY and SVGAGI (reference sequence). The CDR3 coding sequence is TGTGCCAGCAGTTACCCCGCTAGCGGGGGGGCCATAGATACGCAGTATTTT. The encoded protein is CASSYPASGGAIDTQYF.